This paragraph covers one T cell receptor (beta chain) sequence. In the study's own analysis: Amplified reference gene primers provided the basis for estimating nucleated cell counts. Repertoires were generated with immunoSEQ multiplex PCR, while TCRdb's copy carries only in-frame clones and drops some. The D gene and trimming were derived from the DNA, and the V and J assignments and clone size from that table. The table includes just over 150,000 clones, 85% detected once. This entry belongs to a study of blood T cell repertoires in COVID-19. Overall study context: Samples of COVID-19 (acute and convalescent) were obtained from the United States, Italy and Spain. From T cells, B-cell-depleted T cells, or PBMCs came the material, which was cDNA or gDNA.

The junction had 7 bases not matched to a gene; V was cut back by 5 bases and J by 6 bases. From germline, CDR1 is MNHNY and CDR2 SVGAGI (reference sequence). This CDR3 contains 15 residues. J is TRBJ2-5 and V is TRBV6-6, with TRBD1 matching 12 bases. The sample consisted of peripheral blood. The source is a human donor with acute or convalescent COVID-19. The donor label of this sample is uncertain. DNA for the CDR3: TGTGCCAGCAGTCGGGGGACAGGGGGCTTAAAGACCCAGTACTTC. Translating gives CASSRGTGGLKTQYF.